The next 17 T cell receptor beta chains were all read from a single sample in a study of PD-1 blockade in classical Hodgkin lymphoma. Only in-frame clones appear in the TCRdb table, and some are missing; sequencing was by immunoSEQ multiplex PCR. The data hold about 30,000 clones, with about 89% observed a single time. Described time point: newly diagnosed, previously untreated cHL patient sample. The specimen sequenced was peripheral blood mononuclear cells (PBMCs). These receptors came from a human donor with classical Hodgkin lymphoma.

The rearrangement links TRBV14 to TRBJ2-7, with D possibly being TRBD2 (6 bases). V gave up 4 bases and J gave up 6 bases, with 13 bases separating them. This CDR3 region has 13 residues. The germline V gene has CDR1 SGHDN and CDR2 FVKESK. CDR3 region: CASSLRGISEQYF. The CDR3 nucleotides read TGTGCCAGCAGCCTGCGCGGGATTAGCGAGCAGTACTTC.

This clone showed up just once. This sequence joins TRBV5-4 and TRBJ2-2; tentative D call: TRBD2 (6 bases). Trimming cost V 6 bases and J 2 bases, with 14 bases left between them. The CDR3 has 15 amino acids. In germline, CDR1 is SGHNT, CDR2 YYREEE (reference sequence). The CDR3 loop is CASKDGGPNTGELFF. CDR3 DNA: TGTGCCAGCAAAGACGGGGGTCCAAACACCGGGGAGCTGTTTTTT.

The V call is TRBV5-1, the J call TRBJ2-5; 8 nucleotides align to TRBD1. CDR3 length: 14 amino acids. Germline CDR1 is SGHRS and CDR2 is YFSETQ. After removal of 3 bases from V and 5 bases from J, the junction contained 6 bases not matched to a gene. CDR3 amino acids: CASSYSTGVETQYF. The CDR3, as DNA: TGCGCCAGCAGCTACTCGACAGGGGTGGAGACCCAGTACTTC.

The CDR3 sequence is CASSLVLASDTQYF. The CDR3 coding sequence is TGTGCCAGCAGCTTAGTTCTAGCCTCAGATACGCAGTATTTT. The rearrangement uses TRBV7-3 and TRBJ2-3, with a weak D call TRBD2 (5 bases). The germline V and J ends were trimmed by 2 bases and 4 bases, with 10 bases remaining between them. The CDR3 is 14 amino acids. CDR1 and CDR2 (germline): SGHTA, FQGTGA.

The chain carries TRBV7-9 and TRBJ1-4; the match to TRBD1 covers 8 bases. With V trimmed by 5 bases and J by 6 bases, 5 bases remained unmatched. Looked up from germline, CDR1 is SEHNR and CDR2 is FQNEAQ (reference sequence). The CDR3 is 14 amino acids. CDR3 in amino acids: CASSIGQGDEKLFF. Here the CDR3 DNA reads TGTGCCAGCAGCATAGGACAGGGAGATGAAAAACTGTTTTTT.

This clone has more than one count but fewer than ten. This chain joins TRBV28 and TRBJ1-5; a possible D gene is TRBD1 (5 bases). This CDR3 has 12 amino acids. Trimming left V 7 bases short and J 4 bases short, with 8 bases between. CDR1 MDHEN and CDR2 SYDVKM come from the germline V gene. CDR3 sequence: CASTQGNQPQHF. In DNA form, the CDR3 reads TGTGCCAGCACCCAGGGAAATCAGCCCCAGCATTTT.

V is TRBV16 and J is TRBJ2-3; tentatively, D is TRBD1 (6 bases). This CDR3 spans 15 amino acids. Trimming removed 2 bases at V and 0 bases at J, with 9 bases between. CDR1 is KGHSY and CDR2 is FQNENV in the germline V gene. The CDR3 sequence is CASSQGTPSTDTQYF. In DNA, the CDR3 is TGTGCCAGCAGCCAAGGGACACCTAGCACAGATACGCAGTATTTT.

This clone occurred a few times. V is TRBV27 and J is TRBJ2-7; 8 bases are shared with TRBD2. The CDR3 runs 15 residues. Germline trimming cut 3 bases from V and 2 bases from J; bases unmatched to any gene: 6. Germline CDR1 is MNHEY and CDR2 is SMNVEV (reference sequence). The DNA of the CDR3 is TGTGCCAGCAGTTTGGTAGCGGGACGCACCTACGAGCAGTACTTC. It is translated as CASSLVAGRTYEQYF.

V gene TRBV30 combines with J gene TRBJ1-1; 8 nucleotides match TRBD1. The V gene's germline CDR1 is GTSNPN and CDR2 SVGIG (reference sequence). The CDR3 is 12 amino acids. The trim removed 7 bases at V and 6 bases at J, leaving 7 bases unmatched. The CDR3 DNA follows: TGTGCCTCGACCAGGGGGCGAGCTGAAGCTTTCTTT. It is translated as CASTRGRAEAFF.

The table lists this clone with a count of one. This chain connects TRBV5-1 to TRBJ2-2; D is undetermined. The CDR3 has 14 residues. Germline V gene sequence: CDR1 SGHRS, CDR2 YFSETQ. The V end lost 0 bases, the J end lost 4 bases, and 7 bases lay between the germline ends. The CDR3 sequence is CASSLVRTTGELFF. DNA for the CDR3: TGCGCCAGCAGCTTGGTCAGGACCACCGGGGAGCTGTTTTTT.

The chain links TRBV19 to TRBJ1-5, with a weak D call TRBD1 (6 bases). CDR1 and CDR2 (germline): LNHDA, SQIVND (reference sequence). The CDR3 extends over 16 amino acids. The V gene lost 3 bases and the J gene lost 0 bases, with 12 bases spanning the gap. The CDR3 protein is CASSIWGHLSNQPQHF. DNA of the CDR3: TGTGCCAGTAGTATTTGGGGACATCTTAGCAATCAGCCCCAGCATTTT.

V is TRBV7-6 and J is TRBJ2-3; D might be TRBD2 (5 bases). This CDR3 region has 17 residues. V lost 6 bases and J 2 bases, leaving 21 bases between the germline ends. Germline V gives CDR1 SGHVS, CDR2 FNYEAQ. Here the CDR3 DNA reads TGTGCCAGCAGTCCTTCCGCCCCCGCTAGCCACACAGATACGCAGTATTTT. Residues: CASSPSAPASHTDTQYF.

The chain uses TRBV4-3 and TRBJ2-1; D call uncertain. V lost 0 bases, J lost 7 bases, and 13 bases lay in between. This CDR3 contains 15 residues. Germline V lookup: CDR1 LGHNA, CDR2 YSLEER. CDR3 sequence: CASSQDVGSRNEQFF. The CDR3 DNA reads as TGCGCCAGCAGCCAAGATGTGGGATCGAGGAATGAGCAGTTCTTC.

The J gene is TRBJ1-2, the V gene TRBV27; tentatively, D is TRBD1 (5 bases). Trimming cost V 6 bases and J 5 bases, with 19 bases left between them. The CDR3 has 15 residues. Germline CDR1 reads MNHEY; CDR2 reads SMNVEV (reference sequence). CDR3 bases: TGTGCCAGCAGCCGCGGGGAAGGGGATAGGTATGGCTACACCTTC. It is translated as CASSRGEGDRYGYTF.

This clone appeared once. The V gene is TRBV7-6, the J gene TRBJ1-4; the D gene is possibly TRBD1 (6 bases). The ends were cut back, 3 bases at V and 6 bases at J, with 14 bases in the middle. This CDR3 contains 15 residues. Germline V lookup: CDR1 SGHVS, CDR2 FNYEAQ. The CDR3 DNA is TGTGCCAGCAGCTTTGAACAGGGAGGCTATGAAAAACTGTTTTTT. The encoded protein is CASSFEQGGYEKLFF.

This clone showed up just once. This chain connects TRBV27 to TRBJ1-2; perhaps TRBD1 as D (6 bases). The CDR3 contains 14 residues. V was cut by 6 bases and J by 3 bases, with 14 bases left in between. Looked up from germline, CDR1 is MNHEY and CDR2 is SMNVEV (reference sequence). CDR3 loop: CASRVDRGHYGYTF. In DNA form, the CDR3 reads TGTGCCAGCAGGGTGGACAGAGGCCACTATGGCTACACCTTC.

The CDR3 protein is CASSEGLAGRETQYF. CDR3 DNA sequence: TGTGCCAGCAGCGAGGGACTAGCGGGAAGAGAGACCCAGTACTTC. The chain is built from TRBV5-4 and TRBJ2-5; 13 positions match TRBD2. Germline CDR1 SGHNT, CDR2 YYREEE (reference sequence). V dropped 4 bases and J dropped 4; count of bases not matched to a gene: 4. CDR3 length: 15 amino acids.